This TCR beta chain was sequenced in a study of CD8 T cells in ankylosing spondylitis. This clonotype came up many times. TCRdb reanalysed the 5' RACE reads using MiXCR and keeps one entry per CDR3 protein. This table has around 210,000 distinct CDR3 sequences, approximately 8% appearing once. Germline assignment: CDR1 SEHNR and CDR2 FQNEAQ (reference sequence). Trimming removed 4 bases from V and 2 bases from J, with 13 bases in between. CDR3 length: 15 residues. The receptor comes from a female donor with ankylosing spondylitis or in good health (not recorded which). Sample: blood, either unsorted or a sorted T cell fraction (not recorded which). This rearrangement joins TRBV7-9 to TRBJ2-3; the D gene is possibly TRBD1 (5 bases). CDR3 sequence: CASSSDDSYTDTQYF. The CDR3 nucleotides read TGTGCCAGCAGCTCCGACGACAGCTACACAGATACGCAGTATTTT.